This T cell receptor (beta chain) was obtained from a study of regulatory T cells in long-lasting Graves disease. Turning to the study itself: Treatment with antithyroid drugs for over 5 years, together with positive TSH receptor antibodies, meant persistent Graves' disease.

CDR3 regions were amplified by Arm-PCR using iRepertoire HTBI primers to build TCR beta libraries. Each CDR3 protein gets one entry after TCRdb re-called the multiplex PCR reads with MiXCR. This sample has more than 650,000 distinct CDR3 sequences, with about 32% found just once. Note on this clonotype: Its cognate antigen is unknown.

General study findings and limits: Thyroid tissue went unexamined; only peripheral blood was analyzed. TRBV28 was favored in persistent disease, as were TRBJ1-2 and TRBJ2-5.

This CDR3 is built from 16 residues. V gave up 0 bases and J gave up 1 base; unmatched junction bases: 3. The germline CDR1 and CDR2 sequences are LGHNA and YNFKEQ. Time point indicated: persistent/refractory GD, antithyroid drugs over 5 years with positive TRAb. With RNA extracted from PBMCs as input, the TCR library was made. The source is a female donor with Graves disease. J is TRBJ2-7 and V is TRBV4-2, with 10 bases that match TRBD2. This material consisted of peripheral blood mononuclear cells (PBMCs), taken when the disease was refractory, from a patient treated with antithyroid drugs. The CDR3 DNA reads as TGTGCCAGCAGCCAAGAAGCTAGCGGGAGTTCCTACGAGCAGTACTTC. Amino acids: CASSQEASGSSYEQYF.